The sequence of this TCR beta chain was determined in a study of T cell therapy after organ transplantation. Study overall: T cells were expanded two to three weeks with 30 CMV class I/II epitopes. Study-wide results and limits: Both transferred clonotypes and endogenous ones absent from products apparently reconstituted. Pretherapy CD8 clonality inversely correlated with its fold change after therapy. Nonresponder repertoires showed strong pretherapy expansions, barely changing post-therapy.

Specified time point: 4-8 weeks after completion of therapy. This clone showed up just once. Antigen specificity is unknown. TCRdb keeps only in-frame clones here, not all; method: immunoSEQ multiplex PCR. The sample lists 15,000 to 25,000 clones, approximately 85% seen once, with 9% to 9.5% in the top ten. This CDR3 has 15 amino acids. CDR1 SNHLY and CDR2 FYNNEI come from the germline V gene. The ends lost 4 bases at V and 0 bases at J; junction bases unmatched: 2. The sample was CD8+ T cells from blood, taken after autologous CMV-specific T cell therapy. This sequence originates from a human patient who had received a solid organ transplant and had CMV disease. The graft donor may have contributed some T cells. V gene TRBV2 combines with J gene TRBJ2-1; 8 nucleotides align to TRBD2. CDR3 bases: TGTGCCAGCAGTGCGGCGGGAGGCTCCTACAATGAGCAGTTCTTC. Protein: CASSAAGGSYNEQFF.